This T cell receptor beta chain was captured by sequencing in a study of blood T cell repertoires in COVID-19 (dated by TCRdb to between 2020 and 2021). Regarding the research as a whole: The collaborator samples originated in the United States, Italy and Spain and spanned the acute and convalescent phases of COVID-19. The material from the prospective study consisted of cDNA or gDNA derived from T cells, B-cell-depleted T cells, or PBMCs. The sample metadata nearly always contained a de-identified subject ID, COVID-19 status, age in years and sex. Samples came from the ongoing ImmuneRACE study (first 160 participants) plus 1,254 subjects from 6 global collaborators. The repertoires were released in a freely available public database meant as a resource for research on the immune response to SARS-CoV-2. Where available, HLA class I and class II types were obtained from metadata supplied by the sample provider rather than from assay-based typing. Subjects who had been exposed to COVID-19, were actively infected with it, or had recovered from it provided the deeply sampled blood TCRbeta repertoires that made up the dataset.

TCRbeta CDR3 regions were amplified from genomic DNA using the immunoSEQ Assay, a bias-controlled multiplex PCR. The paper's data handling went like this. Within the assay, amplification of reference gene primers was used to estimate how many nucleated cells each sample contained. Sequence reads were collapsed and filtered to measure the absolute abundance of every unique TCRbeta CDR3 rearrangement. For each sample, productive Simpson clonality was calculated as the square root of Simpson's diversity index over productive rearrangements. What TCRdb holds here is the immuneACCESS table cut down to in-frame rearrangements. Part of the clones is not present; checked against another copy, under half of the missing clones reflect an unresolved V gene, and the others are unexplained. That table furnishes V, J and clone size, whereas the DNA furnished D and trimming. The sample table holds some 150,000 clones, of which just under 90% were seen once. The ten largest clones represent over 8.5% of the sample.

As concerns this clone: This receptor's antigen is unknown. Base qualities are not at hand, and no much larger clone is one base apart.

Each collaborating institution followed its own protocols to collect whole blood in K2EDTA tubes. For TCRbeta analysis, collaborators shipped samples as frozen whole blood, isolated PBMCs, or DNA extracted from either of those sample types. The germline V gene yields SGHAT for CDR1 and FQNNGV for CDR2. V is shortened by 5 bases, J by 4 bases, and the region joining them spans 18 bases. Including cysteine and phenylalanine, the CDR3 has 17 amino acids. This entry keeps only the CDR3 DNA: 51 bases, framed from base 1. Summary of the overall study and its limitations: How much clinical and demographic metadata was included differed by source and by participant, and the metadata was provided uncurated.

The TCR originated in a woman between 50 and 59 years old with active or convalescent COVID-19. The source material was peripheral blood. Recombination linked TRBV11-2 to TRBJ1-6; a confident D gene designation cannot be given. The CDR3 sequence is CASSLPAPPGYNSPLHF. The sequenced DNA is TGTGCCAGCAGCCTACCGGCGCCGCCAGGTTATAATTCACCCCTCCACTTT.